This T cell receptor (beta chain) was recorded in a study of T cell responses to AZD1222 COVID-19 vaccine. Study summary: Pooling was applied to second doses at about 4 or about 12 weeks. General study points: Reportedly, nearly half the spike-specific TCRs target unmutated variant regions.

Between the trimmed V and J ends, which lost 1 base and 4 bases, there was a span of 17 bases. The CDR3 runs 16 residues. Germline CDR1 is SGHVS and CDR2 is FQNEAQ. This table comes from immunoSEQ multiplex PCR, and its TCRdb copy is limited to in-frame clones, with some not included. Of roughly 110,000 clones listed, about 90% were seen once; the top ten hold 3.5% to 4.5%. With respect to this clone: The antigen is not known.

The receptor was derived from an adult in good health. The sequenced sample was peripheral blood, obtained on day 0 of AZD1222 vaccination. This sequence joins TRBV7-8 and TRBJ2-7; D remains ambiguous. CDR3 amino acids: CASSLEGSVYSYEQYF. The CDR3 DNA sequence: TGTGCCAGCAGCTTAGAAGGGTCCGTATACTCATACGAGCAGTACTTC.